In its sample, the clone carrying this T cell receptor beta chain was seen a few times. This CDR3 is 15 amino acids long. CDR1 SGHDN and CDR2 FVKESK come from the germline V gene. The PCR used 60 Vbeta and 13 Jbeta primers. Method: immunoSEQ multiplex PCR; TCRdb's copy keeps in-frame clones and lacks some. The sample includes 40,000 to 55,000 clones, 72% of them seen just once. This entry comes from a study of cytomegalovirus exposure and HLA in healthy donors. Sampled while nominally healthy, donors likely had unrecorded immune exposures. This rearrangement joins TRBV14 to TRBJ2-5, with 10 bases fitting TRBD2. The J call may be mistaken, given a closer DNA end match to TRBJ2-7. The clonotype was recovered from a man aged 30 to 45 in good health and CMV-seronegative. The sequenced material came from PBMCs. The CDR3 DNA reads TGTGCCAGCAGCCAACCTAGCGGGAGTTCCTACGAGCAGTACTTC. Translating gives CASSQPSGSSYEQYF.